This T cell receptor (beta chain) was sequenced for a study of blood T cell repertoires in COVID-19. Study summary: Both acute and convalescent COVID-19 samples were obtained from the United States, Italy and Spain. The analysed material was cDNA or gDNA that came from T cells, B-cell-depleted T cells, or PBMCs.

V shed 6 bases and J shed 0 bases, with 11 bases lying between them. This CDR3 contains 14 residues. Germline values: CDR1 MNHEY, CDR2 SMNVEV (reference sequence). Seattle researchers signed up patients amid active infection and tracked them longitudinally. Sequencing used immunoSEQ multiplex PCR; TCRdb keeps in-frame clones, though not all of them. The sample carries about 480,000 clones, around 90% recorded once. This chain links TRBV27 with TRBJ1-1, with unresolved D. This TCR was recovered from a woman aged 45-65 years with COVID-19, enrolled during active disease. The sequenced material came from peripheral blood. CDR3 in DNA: TGTGCCAGCAGCGTATGGCCCTTGAACACTGAAGCTTTCTTT. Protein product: CASSVWPLNTEAFF.